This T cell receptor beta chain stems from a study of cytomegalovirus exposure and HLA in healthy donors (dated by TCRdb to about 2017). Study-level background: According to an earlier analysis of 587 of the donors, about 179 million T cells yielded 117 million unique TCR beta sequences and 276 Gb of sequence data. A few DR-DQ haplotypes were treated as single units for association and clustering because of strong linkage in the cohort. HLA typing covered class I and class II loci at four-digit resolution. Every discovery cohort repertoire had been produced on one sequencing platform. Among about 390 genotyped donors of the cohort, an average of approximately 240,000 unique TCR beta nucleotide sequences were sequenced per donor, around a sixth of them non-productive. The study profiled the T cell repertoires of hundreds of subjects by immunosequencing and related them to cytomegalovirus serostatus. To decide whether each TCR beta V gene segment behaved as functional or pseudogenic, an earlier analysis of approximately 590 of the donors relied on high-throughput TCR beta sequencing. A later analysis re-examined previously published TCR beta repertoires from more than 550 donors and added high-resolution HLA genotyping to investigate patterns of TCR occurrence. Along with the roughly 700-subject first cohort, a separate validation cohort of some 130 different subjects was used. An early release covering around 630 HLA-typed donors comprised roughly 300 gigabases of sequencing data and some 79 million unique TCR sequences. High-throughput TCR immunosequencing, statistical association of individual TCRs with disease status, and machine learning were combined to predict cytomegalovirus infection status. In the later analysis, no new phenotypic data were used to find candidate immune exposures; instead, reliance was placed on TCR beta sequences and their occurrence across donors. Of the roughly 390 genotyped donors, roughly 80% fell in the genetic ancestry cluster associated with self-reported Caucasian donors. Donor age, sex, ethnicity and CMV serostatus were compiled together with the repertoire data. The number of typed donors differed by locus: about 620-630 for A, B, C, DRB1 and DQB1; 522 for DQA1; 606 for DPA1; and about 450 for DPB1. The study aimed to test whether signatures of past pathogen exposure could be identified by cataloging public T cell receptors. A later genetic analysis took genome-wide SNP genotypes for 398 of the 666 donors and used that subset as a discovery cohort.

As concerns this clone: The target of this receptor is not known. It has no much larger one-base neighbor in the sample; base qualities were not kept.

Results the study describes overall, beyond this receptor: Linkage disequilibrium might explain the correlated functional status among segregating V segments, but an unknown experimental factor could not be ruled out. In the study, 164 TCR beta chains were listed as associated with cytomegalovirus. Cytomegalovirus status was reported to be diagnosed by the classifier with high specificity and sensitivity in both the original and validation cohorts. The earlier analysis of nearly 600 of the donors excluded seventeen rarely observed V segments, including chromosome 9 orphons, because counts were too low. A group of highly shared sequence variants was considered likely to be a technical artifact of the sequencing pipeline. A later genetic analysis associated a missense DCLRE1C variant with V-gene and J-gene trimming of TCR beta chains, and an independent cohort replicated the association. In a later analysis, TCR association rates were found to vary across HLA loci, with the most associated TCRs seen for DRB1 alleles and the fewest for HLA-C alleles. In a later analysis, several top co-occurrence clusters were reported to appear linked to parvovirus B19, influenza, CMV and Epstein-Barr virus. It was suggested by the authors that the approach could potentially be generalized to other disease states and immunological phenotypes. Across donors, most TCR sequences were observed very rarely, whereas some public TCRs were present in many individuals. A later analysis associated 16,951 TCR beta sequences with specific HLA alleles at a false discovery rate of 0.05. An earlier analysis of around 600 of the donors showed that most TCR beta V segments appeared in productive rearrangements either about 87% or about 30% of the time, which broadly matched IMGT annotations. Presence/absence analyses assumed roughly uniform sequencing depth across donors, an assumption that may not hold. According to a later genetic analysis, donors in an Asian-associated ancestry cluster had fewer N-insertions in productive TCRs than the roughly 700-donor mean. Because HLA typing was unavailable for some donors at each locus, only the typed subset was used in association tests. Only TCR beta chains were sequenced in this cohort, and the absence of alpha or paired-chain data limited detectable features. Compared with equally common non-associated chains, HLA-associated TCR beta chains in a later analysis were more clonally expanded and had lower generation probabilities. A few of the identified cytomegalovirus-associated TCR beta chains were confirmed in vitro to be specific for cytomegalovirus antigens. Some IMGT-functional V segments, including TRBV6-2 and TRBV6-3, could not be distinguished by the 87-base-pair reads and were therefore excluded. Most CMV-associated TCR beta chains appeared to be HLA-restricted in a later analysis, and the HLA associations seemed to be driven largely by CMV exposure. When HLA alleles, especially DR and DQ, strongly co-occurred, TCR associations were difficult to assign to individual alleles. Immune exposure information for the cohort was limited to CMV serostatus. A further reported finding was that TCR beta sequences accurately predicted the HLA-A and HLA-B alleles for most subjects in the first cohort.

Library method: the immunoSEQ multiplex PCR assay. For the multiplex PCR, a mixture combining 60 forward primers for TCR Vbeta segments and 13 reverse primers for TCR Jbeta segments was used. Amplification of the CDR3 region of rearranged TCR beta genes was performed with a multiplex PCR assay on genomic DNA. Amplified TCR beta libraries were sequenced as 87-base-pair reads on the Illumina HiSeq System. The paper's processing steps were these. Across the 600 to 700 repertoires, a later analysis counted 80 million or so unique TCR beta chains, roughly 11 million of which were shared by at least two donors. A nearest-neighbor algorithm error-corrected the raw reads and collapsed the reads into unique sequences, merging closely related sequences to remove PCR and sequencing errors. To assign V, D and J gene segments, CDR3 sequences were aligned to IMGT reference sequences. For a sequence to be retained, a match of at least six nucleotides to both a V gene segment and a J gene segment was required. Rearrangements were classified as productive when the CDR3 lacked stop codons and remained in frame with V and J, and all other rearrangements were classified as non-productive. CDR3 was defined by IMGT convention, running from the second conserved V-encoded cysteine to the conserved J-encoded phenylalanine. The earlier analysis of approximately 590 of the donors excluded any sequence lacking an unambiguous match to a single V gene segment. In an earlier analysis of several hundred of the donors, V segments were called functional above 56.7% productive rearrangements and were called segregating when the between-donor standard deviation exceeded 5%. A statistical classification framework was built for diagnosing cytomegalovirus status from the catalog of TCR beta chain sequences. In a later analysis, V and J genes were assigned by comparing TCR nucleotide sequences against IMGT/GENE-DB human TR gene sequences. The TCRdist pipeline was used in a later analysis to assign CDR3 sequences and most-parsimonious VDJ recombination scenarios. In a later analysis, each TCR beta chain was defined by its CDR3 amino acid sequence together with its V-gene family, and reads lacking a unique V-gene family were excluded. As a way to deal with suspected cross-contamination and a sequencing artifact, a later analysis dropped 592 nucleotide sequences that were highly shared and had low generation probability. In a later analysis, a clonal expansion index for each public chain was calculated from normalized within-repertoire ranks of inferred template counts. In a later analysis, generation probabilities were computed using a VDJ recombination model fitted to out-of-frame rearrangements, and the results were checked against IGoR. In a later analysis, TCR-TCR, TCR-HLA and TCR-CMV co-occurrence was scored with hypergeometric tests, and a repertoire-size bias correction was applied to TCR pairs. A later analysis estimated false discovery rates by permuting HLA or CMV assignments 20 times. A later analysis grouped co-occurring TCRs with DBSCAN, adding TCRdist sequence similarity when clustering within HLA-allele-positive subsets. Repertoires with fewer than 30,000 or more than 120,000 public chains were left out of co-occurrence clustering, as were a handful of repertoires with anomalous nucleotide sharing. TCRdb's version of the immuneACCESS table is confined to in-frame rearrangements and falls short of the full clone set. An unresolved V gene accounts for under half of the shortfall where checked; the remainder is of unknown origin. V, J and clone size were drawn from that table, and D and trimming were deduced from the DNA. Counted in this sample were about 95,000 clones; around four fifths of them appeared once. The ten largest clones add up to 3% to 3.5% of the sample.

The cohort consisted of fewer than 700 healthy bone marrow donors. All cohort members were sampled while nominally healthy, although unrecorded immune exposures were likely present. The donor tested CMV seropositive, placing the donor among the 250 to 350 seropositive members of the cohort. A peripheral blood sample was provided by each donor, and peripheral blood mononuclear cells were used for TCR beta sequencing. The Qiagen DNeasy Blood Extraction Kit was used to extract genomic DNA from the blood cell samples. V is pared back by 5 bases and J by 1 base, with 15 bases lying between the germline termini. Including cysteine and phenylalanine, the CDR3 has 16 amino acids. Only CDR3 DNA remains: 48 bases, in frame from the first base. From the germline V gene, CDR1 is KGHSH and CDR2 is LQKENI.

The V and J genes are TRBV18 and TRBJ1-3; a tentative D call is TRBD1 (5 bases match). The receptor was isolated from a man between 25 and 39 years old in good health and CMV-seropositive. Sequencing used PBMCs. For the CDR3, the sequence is CASSAKDGGSGNTIYF. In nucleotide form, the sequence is TGTGCCAGCTCAGCGAAGGACGGGGGGTCTGGAAACACCATATATTTT.